This T cell receptor beta chain was identified in a study of blood T cell repertoires in COVID-19. For the study at large: Samples taken during acute and convalescent COVID-19 were collected in the United States, Italy and Spain.

With 2 bases removed from V and 7 bases from J, the gap between germline ends came to 11 bases. This CDR3 comprises 13 residues. Germline CDR1 MDHEN, CDR2 SYDVKM. Measured with immunoSEQ multiplex PCR; TCRdb has only the in-frame clones, and not every one. The repertoire consists of roughly 250,000 clones, with about 80% occurring once and the leading ten covering roughly a tenth. The chain couples TRBV28 to TRBJ1-2; D call uncertain. The TCR originated in a woman over 75 with acute or convalescent COVID-19. The specimen sequenced was peripheral blood. CDR3 nucleotide sequence: TGTGCCAGCAGTTTACAGGCGCAGAGTGGCTACACCTTC. Its protein is CASSLQAQSGYTF.